These 22 T cell receptor beta chains originate from one sample sequenced in a study of beta chain features in type 1 diabetes. No antigens are known for them. What was sequenced were expressed TCRB transcripts, since all of the isolated RNA had been reverse transcribed. Repertoires were generated with immunoSEQ multiplex PCR, while TCRdb's copy carries only in-frame clones and drops some. The sample lists hundreds of thousands of clones, over 11% occurring once. Notes on the study in general: Significant though moderate, a shortening of TCRB CDR3s appeared in all four CD4+ subsets of Type 1 diabetes patients.

The sequenced sample was naive CD4+ T cells from blood. Source of these receptors: a man between 18 and 35 years old with type 1 diabetes.

This chain joins TRBV10-2 and TRBJ1-2; D possibly corresponds to TRBD1 (6 bases). The CDR3 contains 13 residues. Germline V CDR1 and CDR2: WSHSY, SAAADI. Trimming stripped 5 bases from V and 4 bases from J, with 11 bases between. CDR3 sequence: CASSPDRIYGYTF. As DNA, the CDR3 is TGCGCCAGCAGTCCTGACAGGATCTATGGCTACACCTTC.

This clone was counted once. The chain carries TRBV6-6 and TRBJ2-5; TRBD1 matches 7 bases. Germline loops: CDR1 MNHNY, CDR2 SVGAGI (reference sequence). Trimming removed 7 bases from V and 2 bases from J; junction bases left unmatched: 4. The CDR3 is 13 amino acids. In nucleotides, the CDR3 is TGTGCCAGCAAAGAGACAGGGCAAGAGACCCAGTACTTC. Protein sequence: CASKETGQETQYF.

This clone appeared a few times. Other nucleotide sequences from this sample produce the same CDR3. CDR3 in amino acids: CASSTDGNTGELFF. Here the CDR3 DNA reads TGTGCCAGCAGCACCGACGGGAACACCGGGGAGCTGTTTTTT. The chain carries TRBV7-2 and TRBJ2-2; D unclear. V was trimmed by 5 bases and J by 1 base, leaving 8 bases between them. This CDR3 spans 14 amino acids. The germline V gene has CDR1 SGHTA and CDR2 FQGNSA. The full variable domain, completed using reference TRBV7-2 and TRBJ2-2, is GAGVSQSPSNKVTEKGKDVELRCDPISGHTALYWYRQSLGQGLEFLIYFQGNSAPDKSGLPSDRFSAERTGGSVSTLTIQRTQQEDSAVYLCASSTDGNTGELFFGEGSRLTVL.

The V gene is TRBV27, the J gene TRBJ1-2; D call uncertain. In germline, CDR1 is MNHEY, CDR2 SMNVEV (reference sequence). This CDR3 comprises 16 residues. Trimming stripped 4 bases from V and 3 bases from J, with 18 bases between. CDR3 in DNA: TGTGCCAGCAGTTCAAATCCACGGGCAGCGTACTATGGCTACACCTTC. Residues: CASSSNPRAAYYGYTF.

Notes on this clone: Mismatch with germline at one junction end may stem from a read error. The J gene is TRBJ1-1, the V gene TRBV7-2; 7 nucleotides align to TRBD1. Germline V gene data show CDR1 as SGHTA and CDR2 as FQGNSA. This CDR3 has 15 residues. The CDR3: CASSPQTGKNTETFF. Here the CDR3 DNA reads TGTGCCAGCAGCCCACAGACAGGGAAGAACACTGAAACTTTCTTT.

The V gene is TRBV7-2, the J gene TRBJ1-6; perhaps TRBD1 as D (6 bases). Germline V gene lookup returns CDR1 SGHTA and CDR2 FQGNSA. The CDR3 sequence is 16 residues long. The V end lost 5 bases, the J end lost 10 bases, and 21 bases lay between the germline ends. In DNA, the CDR3 is TGTGCCAGCAGCCGCAATCAACAGGGAACTCGCTCACCCCTCCACTTT. Translated, it gives CASSRNQQGTRSPLHF.

This clone appeared a few times. The J gene is TRBJ2-6, the V gene TRBV2, with TRBD1 identical over 8 bases. This CDR3 has 15 residues. With V trimmed by 5 bases and J by 2 bases, 2 bases remained unmatched. In germline, CDR1 is SNHLY, CDR2 FYNNEI. The CDR3 here is CASSPGGPGANVLTF. The DNA for the CDR3 is TGTGCCAGCAGTCCAGGGGGCCCTGGGGCCAACGTCCTGACTTTC.

This clone was recorded only once. V is TRBV6-1 and J is TRBJ2-1; 9 bases are a match to TRBD2. CDR1 and CDR2 from the germline V gene are MNHNS and SASEGT. V lost 7 bases and J lost 4; bases outside the gene matches: 5. The CDR3 covers 14 residues. The chain's CDR3 is CASIGLAGYNEQFF. CDR3 nucleotide sequence: TGTGCCAGCATTGGGCTAGCGGGATACAATGAGCAGTTCTTC.

This sequence joins TRBV9 and TRBJ2-7; D may correspond to TRBD1 or TRBD2 (5 bases each). There are 12 residues in the CDR3. The V end was cut by 3 bases, the J end by 9 bases, with 13 bases between. The V gene's germline CDR1 is SGDLS and CDR2 YYNGEE. CDR3 nucleotides: TGTGCCAGCAGCGCTGCGGTGGGACGGCAGTACTTC. Amino acids: CASSAAVGRQYF.

The chain carries TRBV6-1 and TRBJ2-1, with 12 bases fitting TRBD2. J lost 4 bases, V lost 2 bases, and 3 bases had no gene match. This CDR3 region has 16 residues. Germline assignment: CDR1 MNHNS and CDR2 SASEGT. The CDR3 region has the DNA TGTGCCAGCAGTGAAACTAGCGGGAGGTTTTACAATGAGCAGTTCTTC. Translation gives CASSETSGRFYNEQFF.

V gene TRBV6-5 combines with J gene TRBJ1-1; TRBD1 agrees at 8 bases. Losses at the gene ends were 7 bases for V and 5 bases for J; bases not matched to a gene: 9. Per germline, CDR1 MNHEY and CDR2 SVGAGI. The CDR3 runs to 14 residues. The CDR3 loop is CASTDGQGRTEAFF. For the CDR3, the DNA is TGTGCCAGCACCGACGGACAGGGTAGGACTGAAGCTTTCTTT.

The chain is built from TRBV29-1 and TRBJ2-7, with 8 bases aligning to TRBD2. The V gene's germline CDR1 is SQVTM and CDR2 ANQGSEA. The CDR3 length is 18 residues. V lost 5 bases to trimming and J lost 1 base; unmatched junction nucleotides: 19. The CDR3 here is CSVTRREGTSYSSYEQYF. CDR3 nucleotides: TGCAGCGTTACCAGACGGGAGGGGACCTCGTACTCATCCTACGAGCAGTACTTC.

This chain uses TRBV27 with TRBJ2-7; perhaps TRBD2 as D (6 bases). CDR1 and CDR2 (germline): MNHEY, SMNVEV (reference sequence). Trimming stripped 3 bases from V and 2 bases from J, with 8 bases between. The CDR3 sequence is 13 residues long. In DNA, the CDR3 is TGTGCCAGCAGTTTGGCGGGGCCCTACGAGCAGTACTTC. This sequence encodes CASSLAGPYEQYF.

This clone has more than one count but fewer than ten. V gene TRBV29-1 combines with J gene TRBJ2-7; 8 positions match TRBD2. CDR1 and CDR2 (germline): SQVTM, ANQGSEA. Trimming took 4 bases from V and 3 from J; bases not matched to a gene: 5. CDR3 length: 13 amino acids. The CDR3 here is CSVGTSPFYEQYF. CDR3 bases: TGCAGCGTTGGGACTAGCCCCTTCTACGAGCAGTACTTC.

The rearrangement joins TRBV14 to TRBJ2-1, with TRBD1 as a possible D gene (6 bases). The CDR3 has 14 residues. Germline CDR1 is SGHDN and CDR2 is FVKESK. V gave up 3 bases and J gave up 4 bases, with 10 bases separating them. The CDR3 DNA reads TGTGCCAGCAGCCATGGGGACAAATACAATGAGCAGTTCTTC. Amino acids: CASSHGDKYNEQFF.

This clone was observed a few times. This chain uses TRBV28 with TRBJ1-6; TRBD1 aligns across 10 bases. This CDR3 comprises 14 residues. V shed 7 bases and J 5 bases; nucleotides not matched to a gene: 2. The germline V gene has CDR1 MDHEN and CDR2 SYDVKM. The CDR3 sequence: CASIGTGDNSPLHF. The CDR3 DNA is TGTGCCAGCATCGGGACAGGGGATAATTCACCCCTCCACTTT.

This clone was observed a handful of times. V gene TRBV27 combines with J gene TRBJ1-2, with D perhaps TRBD1 (5 bases). Trimming shortened V by 3 bases and J by 4 bases, and 9 bases separated the two germline ends. The CDR3 is 13 residues long. Germline V CDR1 and CDR2: MNHEY, SMNVEV (reference sequence). The CDR3 DNA follows: TGTGCCAGCAGTTTTGGGGGGTTCTATGGCTACACCTTC. Translating it yields CASSFGGFYGYTF.

The J gene is TRBJ2-3, the V gene TRBV30; the D gene is possibly TRBD1 (5 bases). The CDR3 totals 15 residues. Trimming stripped 1 base from V and 4 bases from J, with 15 bases between. The germline V gene has CDR1 GTSNPN and CDR2 SVGIG (reference sequence). CDR3 protein: CAWSGGKGAADTQYF. As DNA, the CDR3 is TGTGCCTGGAGTGGGGGCAAGGGTGCGGCAGATACGCAGTATTTT.

V is TRBV4-1 and J is TRBJ1-5; D not certain. Trimming left V 0 bases short and J 2 bases short, with 14 bases between. Germline V gives CDR1 MGHRA, CDR2 YSYEKL. The CDR3 runs 17 residues. The CDR3 sequence: CASSQELIQSGNQPQHF. In DNA, the CDR3 is TGCGCCAGCAGCCAAGAGTTGATCCAGAGCGGCAATCAGCCCCAGCATTTT.

This clone was seen a handful of times. The CDR3 region has the DNA TGCGCCAGCAGCTCCGGACCTTCCACGACAGTCTCCTACGAGCAGTACTTC. Protein: CASSSGPSTTVSYEQYF. The gene calls are TRBV5-1 and TRBJ2-7; weak D call: TRBD1 (5 bases). Germline CDR1 reads SGHRS; CDR2 reads YFSETQ. V lost 3 bases, J lost 0 bases, and 19 bases lay in between. This CDR3 has 17 residues.

This clone was seen only a few times. The V call is TRBV27, the J call TRBJ2-5; 15 bases map to TRBD2. V lost 5 bases and J lost 1; bases outside the gene matches: 8. The CDR3 has 18 residues. Germline V lookup: CDR1 MNHEY, CDR2 SMNVEV (reference sequence). CDR3 in DNA: TGTGCCAGCAGTCCAAAGGGACTAGCGGGGGGACTCCAAGAGACCCAGTACTTC. Its protein product is CASSPKGLAGGLQETQYF.

The chain carries TRBV29-1 and TRBJ1-2; the match to TRBD1 covers 9 bases. Germline loops: CDR1 SQVTM, CDR2 ANQGSEA. The V and J ends lost 7 bases and 5 bases, in that order; junction bases with no gene match: 5. The CDR3 consists of 12 residues. In DNA, the CDR3 is TGCAGCGCTGGGACAGGGATTTATGGCTACACCTTC. It specifies CSAGTGIYGYTF.